Listed here are 28 T cell receptor beta chains from one sample, sequenced in a study of T-cell memory formation after mild COVID-19. TCRdb re-called the 5' RACE reads through MiXCR, storing one row per CDR3 protein. This sample has about 82,000 distinct CDR3 sequences, with roughly 15% found just once. Sequenced: PBMCs or a T cell subset sorted from them (not recorded which). All receptors derive from a young man who had mild COVID-19 (a few samples of this study predate the infection). Cell type and time point are not known.

This chain links TRBV25-1 with TRBJ1-2; no clear D gene. Trimming pared 2 bases from V and 4 bases from J, leaving 8 bases between. Germline V gene sequence: CDR1 MGHDK, CDR2 SYGVNS. The length of the CDR3 is 13 residues. CDR3 residues: CASSENLFYGYTF. The CDR3 region has the DNA TGTGCCAGCAGTGAAAACCTTTTCTATGGCTACACCTTC.

The CDR3 spells CASSQARGSRAYNEQFF. DNA of the CDR3: TGCGCCAGCAGCCAAGCCCGCGGCTCCAGAGCCTACAATGAGCAGTTCTTC. The rearrangement links TRBV4-3 to TRBJ2-1; D is unclear. CDR3 length: 17 amino acids. The germline gives CDR1 LGHNA, CDR2 YSLEER. The V end lost 1 base, the J end lost 2 bases, and 15 bases lay between the germline ends.

This clonotype came up a few times. The CDR3 loop reads CASSEGTGVGNQPQHF. CDR3 nucleotide sequence: TGTGCCAGCAGTGAAGGGACAGGGGTTGGTAATCAGCCCCAGCATTTT. This chain links TRBV2 with TRBJ1-5; 9 bases agree with TRBD1. The CDR3 is made up of 16 amino acids. Germline trimming cut 1 base from V and 4 bases from J; bases unmatched to any gene: 5. Germline values: CDR1 SNHLY, CDR2 FYNNEI.

The V call is TRBV4-1, the J call TRBJ1-5, with D possibly being TRBD1 (5 bases). V was cut by 5 bases and J by 6 bases, with 14 bases left in between. CDR1 and CDR2 from the germline V gene are MGHRA and YSYEKL. This CDR3 is built from 14 residues. CDR3: CASSVHAGGQPQHF. CDR3 DNA sequence: TGCGCCAGCAGCGTCCATGCGGGGGGTCAGCCCCAGCATTTT.

This clonotype was observed a few times. The chain recombines TRBV4-3 with TRBJ2-7; D gene unclear. CDR3 length equals 13 residues. Trimming shortened V by 2 bases and J by 5 bases, and 10 bases separated the two germline ends. Germline CDR1 is LGHNA and CDR2 is YSLEER. CDR3 sequence: CASSQSTVHEQYF. The CDR3 nucleotides read TGCGCCAGCAGCCAAAGCACAGTCCACGAGCAGTACTTC.

This chain joins TRBV14 and TRBJ2-5, with unresolved D. Deletions cut 1 base from V and 5 bases from J, with 14 bases between. CDR1 and CDR2 from the germline V gene are SGHDN and FVKESK. The CDR3 covers 15 residues. CDR3 coding DNA: TGTGCCAGCAGCCAAGTTTGGCAGAAGCGTGAGACCCAGTACTTC. This encodes CASSQVWQKRETQYF.

The chain couples TRBV25-1 to TRBJ1-5; D is possibly TRBD1 (5 bases). Germline CDR1 and CDR2: MGHDK and SYGVNS. CDR3 length: 15 residues. Trimming left V 1 base short and J 3 bases short, with 10 bases between. CDR3 sequence (DNA): TGTGCCAGCAGTGAATCCGCAGGGTACAATCAGCCCCAGCATTTT. It codes for CASSESAGYNQPQHF. The full variable domain, with the rest looked up from reference TRBV25-1 and TRBJ1-5, is EADIYQTPRYLVIGTGKKITLECSQTMGHDKMYWYQQDPGMELHLIHYSYGVNSTEKGDLSSESTVSRIRTEHFPLTLESARPSHTSQYLCASSESAGYNQPQHFGDGTRLSIL.

This clonotype was counted many times. The J gene is TRBJ2-5, the V gene TRBV4-3; tentative D call: TRBD1 (5 bases). V was clipped by 0 bases and J by 4 bases, with 12 bases between them. CDR1 is LGHNA, CDR2 YSLEER, per germline. The CDR3 spans 15 residues. CDR3 DNA: TGCGCCAGCAGCCAAGATGGGGCAGGGCCAGAGACCCAGTACTTC. Its protein product is CASSQDGAGPETQYF.

The chain links TRBV9 to TRBJ2-3, with TRBD2 matching 13 bases. The V segment lost 3 bases and the J segment 2 bases; nucleotides outside the gene matches: 6. Germline V gene lookup returns CDR1 SGDLS and CDR2 YYNGEE. The CDR3 totals 17 residues. The CDR3 DNA reads as TGTGCCAGCAGCGCACCACTAGCGGGGGGGAACACAGATACGCAGTATTTT. Amino acid sequence: CASSAPLAGGNTDTQYF.

The chain joins TRBV7-6 to TRBJ2-1, with D unclear. Germline V gene lookup returns CDR1 SGHVS and CDR2 FNYEAQ. This CDR3 is 14 amino acids long. Between the trimmed V and J ends, which lost 6 bases and 6 bases, there was a span of 15 bases. CDR3 sequence reads: CASRPHSNFNEQFF. In nucleotides, the CDR3 is TGTGCCAGCAGACCCCACAGCAATTTCAATGAGCAGTTCTTC.

The V and J genes are TRBV7-9 and TRBJ2-1; 9 bases agree with TRBD2. Looked up from germline, CDR1 is SEHNR and CDR2 is FQNEAQ (reference sequence). The V gene end was trimmed by 5 bases and the J gene end by 15 bases; junction bases not matched to a gene: 8. This CDR3 comprises 12 residues. CDR3 DNA: TGTGCCAGCAGCCGAAGCGCGGGGGGGTCGTTCTTC. Amino acid sequence: CASSRSAGGSFF.

The sample holds a few counts of this clonotype. The rearrangement links TRBV12-3 or TRBV12-4 to TRBJ2-1, with 12 bases identical to TRBD2. Losses at the gene ends were 5 bases for V and 7 bases for J; bases not matched to a gene: 9. The CDR3 loop spans 16 amino acids. This chain's CDR3 is CASSRSLAGGSNEQFF. CDR3 nucleotides: TGTGCCAGCAGTCGGAGTCTAGCGGGGGGGTCAAATGAGCAGTTCTTC.

This clonotype was detected a few times. V and J are TRBV19 and TRBJ1-6; the match to TRBD1 covers 7 bases. This CDR3 region has 13 residues. From germline, CDR1 is LNHDA and CDR2 SQIVND (reference sequence). J gave up 10 bases and V 6 bases, and 6 bases lay outside the gene matches. CDR3 sequence reads: CASRTQGNSPLHF. The CDR3, as DNA: TGTGCCAGTAGGACACAGGGGAACTCACCCCTCCACTTT. The full variable domain, with the rest looked up from reference TRBV19 and TRBJ1-6, is DGGITQSPKYLFRKEGQNVTLSCEQNLNHDAMYWYRQDPGQGLRLIYYSQIVNDFQKGDIAEGYSVSREKKESFPLTVTSAQKNPTAFYLCASRTQGNSPLHFGNGTRLTVT.

The chain has TRBV4-1 and TRBJ2-7, with unresolved D. Trimming stripped 1 base from V and 7 bases from J, with 8 bases between. Germline V lookup: CDR1 MGHRA, CDR2 YSYEKL. The CDR3 is made up of 12 amino acids. The CDR3 loop reads CASSQGTAEQYF. CDR3 bases: TGCGCCAGCAGCCAAGGAACAGCAGAGCAGTACTTC.

This clonotype has just a few counts. The chain recombines TRBV7-8 with TRBJ1-4; 11 positions match TRBD1. Germline V gives CDR1 SGHVS, CDR2 FQNEAQ. There are 15 residues in the CDR3. V lost 3 bases, J lost 7 bases, and 4 bases stayed unmatched. The CDR3 coding sequence is TGTGCCAGCAGCTTGGGACAGGGGGTAGTTGAAAAACTGTTTTTT. This translates into CASSLGQGVVEKLFF.

CDR3 coding DNA: TGTGCCAGCAGCTTAGTTAGCGACAGGGAATATGGCTACACCTTC. Amino acids: CASSLVSDREYGYTF. V and J are TRBV7-9 and TRBJ1-2; 7 positions agree with TRBD1. V trimming: 1 base; J trimming: 5 bases; junction bases outside the gene matches: 7. The length of the CDR3 is 15 residues. Germline V CDR1 and CDR2: SEHNR, FQNEAQ (reference sequence).

This clonotype has just a few counts. The V call is TRBV7-3, the J call TRBJ2-3; tentatively, D is TRBD1 or TRBD2 (6 bases each). The CDR3 extends over 13 amino acids. Trimming shortened V by 5 bases and J by 9 bases, and 15 bases separated the two germline ends. The germline gives CDR1 SGHTA, CDR2 FQGTGA. This chain's CDR3 is CASSTEGGQTQYF. CDR3 DNA: TGTGCCAGCAGCACCGAGGGGGGCCAGACGCAGTATTTT. The complete variable domain, with remaining parts taken from reference TRBV7-3 and TRBJ2-3, reads GAGVSQTPSNKVTEKGKYVELRCDPISGHTALYWYRQSLGQGPEFLIYFQGTGAADDSGLPNDRFFAVRPEGSVSTLKIQRTERGDSAVYLCASSTEGGQTQYFGPGTRLTVL.

Points on this clonotype: Compared with germline, one end of the junction differs, possibly owing to a read error. The chain combines TRBV7-3 with TRBJ2-1, with D perhaps TRBD2 (6 bases). This CDR3 contains 16 residues. Looked up from germline, CDR1 is SGHTA and CDR2 is FQGTGA. This CDR3 is CASSVTRGGGGNEQFF. In DNA, the CDR3 is TGTGCCAGCAGCGTAACTAGGGGAGGCGGCGGGAATGAGCAGTTCTTC.

This clonotype turned up a few times. The chain has TRBV6-2 or TRBV6-3 and TRBJ1-1; the D is unclear. The CDR3 length is 14 residues. Germline V gene sequence: CDR1 MNHEY, CDR2 SVGEGT. V was shortened by 5 bases and J by 5 bases, with 15 bases between the two germline ends. CDR3 coding DNA: TGTGCCAGCAGTGCTAACCCTCATCGGACTGAAGCTTTCTTT. This codes for CASSANPHRTEAFF.

This clonotype was picked up a small number of times. This chain connects TRBV7-9 to TRBJ1-5, with no clear D. Germline CDR1 SEHNR, CDR2 FQNEAQ (reference sequence). The CDR3 runs to 16 residues. Trimming left V 0 bases short and J 7 bases short, with 16 bases between. CDR3 protein: CASSLAVMAWEQPQHF. The CDR3 nucleotides are TGTGCCAGCAGCTTAGCCGTTATGGCCTGGGAGCAGCCCCAGCATTTT. The full variable domain, completed using reference TRBV7-9 and TRBJ1-5, is DTGVSQNPRHKITKRGQNVTFRCDPISEHNRLYWYRQTLGQGPEFLTYFQNEAQLEKSRLLSDRFSAERPKGSFSTLEIQRTEQGDSAMYLCASSLAVMAWEQPQHFGDGTRLSIL.

This clonotype was seen a handful of times. The rearrangement uses TRBV6-5 and TRBJ1-5; 7 nucleotides match TRBD1. The V segment lost 4 bases and the J segment 2 bases; nucleotides outside the gene matches: 2. Germline-derived CDR1 and CDR2 are MNHEY and SVGAGI. CDR3 length: 14 amino acids. CDR3 in amino acids: CASSFQGGNQPQHF. As DNA, the CDR3 is TGTGCCAGCAGTTTTCAGGGGGGCAATCAGCCCCAGCATTTT.

Only a few counts were recorded for this clonotype. V usage is TRBV4-2 and J usage is TRBJ2-7, with D possibly being TRBD2 (6 bases). The CDR3 spans 15 residues. Germline V lookup: CDR1 LGHNA, CDR2 YNFKEQ. The V and J ends lost 0 bases and 0 bases respectively, with 9 bases between them. As DNA, the CDR3 is TGTGCCAGCAGCCAAGATCGCGGGGACTCCTACGAGCAGTACGTC. Protein sequence: CASSQDRGDSYEQYV.

CDR3 in DNA: TGCGCCAGCAGCCAAGAGGGGGACGCCGGCTCCTGGGCTTTCTTT. Residues: CASSQEGDAGSWAFF. The J gene is TRBJ1-1, the V gene TRBV4-1, with a possible D match to TRBD1 (5 bases). Trimming shortened V by 0 bases and J by 11 bases, and 19 bases separated the two germline ends. This CDR3 contains 15 residues. CDR1 and CDR2 from the germline V gene are MGHRA and YSYEKL.

This clonotype was seen a handful of times. CDR3 amino acids: CASSQDKVSYNEQFF. The CDR3 bases are TGCGCCAGCAGCCAAGATAAGGTCTCCTACAATGAGCAGTTCTTC. V is TRBV4-3 and J is TRBJ2-1; D ambiguous. V shed 0 bases and J shed 0 bases, with 6 bases lying between them. This CDR3 contains 15 residues. The germline gives CDR1 LGHNA, CDR2 YSLEER.

This clonotype came up a few times. This rearrangement joins TRBV6-5 to TRBJ2-5; possible D gene TRBD2, 6 bases. CDR1 and CDR2 (germline): MNHEY, SVGAGI. The germline V and J ends were trimmed by 5 bases and 3 bases, with 10 bases remaining between them. The CDR3 totals 13 residues. The CDR3 DNA follows: TGTGCCAGCAGTCCGACGGGAGAAGAGACCCAGTACTTC. It codes for CASSPTGEETQYF.

This clonotype was seen repeatedly, ten times or more. CDR3 nucleotide sequence: TGTGCCAGCAGTTACCGGACAGGCGAAGGCTACACCTTC. Its protein product is CASSYRTGEGYTF. The chain links TRBV6-5 to TRBJ1-2; 7 bases fit TRBD1. In germline, CDR1 is MNHEY, CDR2 SVGAGI. The CDR3 is made up of 13 amino acids. The J segment lost 8 bases and the V segment lost 2 bases, leaving 5 bases of the junction unmatched.

The table lists this clonotype with a few counts. The V call is TRBV12-3 or TRBV12-4, the J call TRBJ2-1; TRBD1 matches at 9 bases. The CDR3 loop spans 12 amino acids. The V and J ends lost 5 bases and 14 bases, in that order; junction bases with no gene match: 7. CDR3 DNA: TGTGCCAGCAGTAAGACAGGGGGTCCTAAGTTCTTC. Translated, it gives CASSKTGGPKFF.

This clonotype came up many times. The chain links TRBV7-3 to TRBJ1-1, with a possible D match to TRBD1 (5 bases). The V gene lost 5 bases and the J gene lost 0 bases, with 10 bases spanning the gap. The germline gives CDR1 SGHTA, CDR2 FQGTGA. The CDR3 extends over 14 amino acids. The CDR3 nucleotides are TGTGCCAGCAGCCCGGGACTGATGAACACTGAAGCTTTCTTT. This sequence encodes CASSPGLMNTEAFF.